Following are 18 T cell receptor beta chains from one sample sequenced in a study of blood T cell repertoires in COVID-19. Sequenced by immunoSEQ multiplex PCR; TCRdb stores in-frame clones only, minus some. The sample lists some 66,000 clones; roughly nine tenths were seen once. Input material: peripheral blood. Receptors originate from a human donor in a cohort sampled during active COVID-19.

The rearrangement uses TRBV7-2 and TRBJ1-5, with 7 nucleotides matching TRBD1. This CDR3 contains 15 residues. Germline V CDR1 and CDR2: SGHTA, FQGNSA. J lost 4 bases, V lost 5 bases, and 8 bases had no gene match. The chain's CDR3 is CASSQNRGWNQPQHF. The CDR3 DNA follows: TGTGCCAGCAGCCAAAACAGGGGCTGGAATCAGCCCCAGCATTTT.

V is TRBV4-1 and J is TRBJ1-1, with a weak D call TRBD1 (6 bases). CDR3 length: 17 amino acids. The ends were cut back, 4 bases at V and 0 bases at J, with 18 bases in the middle. Germline loops: CDR1 MGHRA, CDR2 YSYEKL. CDR3: CASSPDGGAGMNTEAFF. The CDR3 DNA reads as TGCGCCAGCAGCCCAGATGGGGGCGCAGGAATGAACACTGAAGCTTTCTTT.

The V call is TRBV5-1, the J call TRBJ1-1; D ambiguous. CDR1 and CDR2 (germline): SGHRS, YFSETQ. This CDR3 region has 14 residues. Trimming removed 6 bases from V and 0 bases from J, with 12 bases in between. CDR3 bases: TGCGCCAGCAACGCGGGCACGTTGAACACTGAAGCTTTCTTT. Amino acids: CASNAGTLNTEAFF.

The V gene is TRBV6-1, the J gene TRBJ1-1; D uncertain. CDR3 size: 15 residues. Trimming removed 1 base at V and 1 base at J, with 10 bases between. Per the germline V gene, CDR1 is MNHNS and CDR2 is SASEGT. The CDR3: CASSEVYRENTEAFF. The CDR3 bases are TGTGCCAGCAGTGAAGTTTACAGAGAGAACACTGAAGCTTTCTTT.

Only a few counts were recorded for this clone. The CDR3 is CASSVTQDPGELFF. The CDR3 DNA follows: TGCGCCAGCAGTGTCACGCAGGATCCCGGGGAGCTGTTTTTT. J is TRBJ2-2 and V is TRBV10-1; no reliable D call. V was trimmed by 4 bases and J by 6 bases, leaving 12 bases between them. Germline V gives CDR1 WNHNN, CDR2 SYGVQD (reference sequence). There are 14 residues in the CDR3.

The V and J genes are TRBV7-2 and TRBJ1-2; D is uncertain. Germline lookup yields CDR1 SGHTA and CDR2 FQGNSA. Trimming cost V 5 bases and J 0 bases, with 19 bases left between them. The CDR3 has 17 residues. The DNA for the CDR3 is TGTGCCAGCAGCCTTATGTCGTCTTCCCCCTCTAACTATGGCTACACCTTC. This translates into CASSLMSSSPSNYGYTF.

J is TRBJ1-1 and V is TRBV11-1; the D is unclear. The CDR3 has 14 amino acids. Germline CDR1 is SGHAT and CDR2 is FQDESV (reference sequence). The V end lost 2 bases, the J end lost 1 base, and 8 bases lay between the germline ends. The CDR3 spells CASSLRRQNTEAFF. DNA for the CDR3: TGTGCCAGCAGCTTACGGCGGCAGAACACTGAAGCTTTCTTT.

The chain has TRBV9 and TRBJ1-2; no firm D call. The germline CDR1 and CDR2 sequences are SGDLS and YYNGEE. V was pared by 5 bases and J by 1 base, with 6 bases between. This CDR3 has 12 residues. For the CDR3, the DNA is TGTGCCAGCAGTCAGAATAACTATGGCTACACCTTC. Translated: CASSQNNYGYTF.

The rearrangement links TRBV7-9 to TRBJ2-3, with D possibly matching TRBD1 (5 bases). The CDR3 has 14 residues. V lost 8 bases, J lost 2 bases, and 14 bases lay in between. CDR1 is SEHNR, CDR2 FQNEAQ, per germline (reference sequence). Here the CDR3 reads CASFKGVNTDTQYF. The CDR3 bases are TGTGCCAGCTTTAAAGGGGTAAACACAGATACGCAGTATTTT. Filled out from reference TRBV7-9 and TRBJ2-3, the complete variable domain reads DTGVSQNPRHKITKRGQNVTFRCDPISEHNRLYWYRQTLGQGPEFLTYFQNEAQLEKSRLLSDRFSAERPKGSFSTLEIQRTEQGDSAMYLCASFKGVNTDTQYFGPGTRLTVL.

This sequence joins TRBV3-1 (or the pseudogene TRBV3-2) and TRBJ2-7; a possible D gene is TRBD1 (6 bases). V lost 4 bases and J lost 7, with 14 bases in between. The CDR3 consists of 13 residues. Germline V gene lookup returns CDR1 LGHDT and CDR2 YNNKEL (reference sequence). CDR3 nucleotides: TGTGCCAGCAGCCTTAATACCCAGGGGGAGCAGTACTTC. Translating it yields CASSLNTQGEQYF.

The chain has TRBV3-1 (or the pseudogene TRBV3-2) and TRBJ2-5; no clear D gene. There are 10 residues in the CDR3. Per the germline V gene, CDR1 is LGHDT and CDR2 is YNNKEL (reference sequence). The germline V and J ends were trimmed by 5 bases and 7 bases, with 5 bases remaining between them. The CDR3 DNA follows: TGTGCCAGCAGCGGCCGGACCCAGTACTTC. Translating gives CASSGRTQYF.

The chain combines TRBV18 with TRBJ2-1; 13 bases fit TRBD2. The CDR3 loop spans 15 amino acids. From germline, CDR1 is KGHSH and CDR2 LQKENI. V lost 3 bases and J lost 9; bases outside the gene matches: 5. CDR3 nucleotides: TGTGCCAGCTCACCCACTAGCGGGGGGGGGACTGAGCAGTTCTTC. This translates into CASSPTSGGGTEQFF.

This clone has just a few counts. The V call is TRBV5-1, the J call TRBJ1-2; D not certain. Between the trimmed V and J ends, which lost 0 bases and 0 bases, there was a span of 12 bases. The CDR3 is 16 residues long. Germline assignment: CDR1 SGHRS and CDR2 YFSETQ. CDR3 loop: CASSLDFPGSNYGYTF. The CDR3 coding sequence is TGCGCCAGCAGCTTGGATTTCCCCGGTTCTAACTATGGCTACACCTTC.

V usage is TRBV19 and J usage is TRBJ1-2, with D perhaps TRBD1 (5 bases). Trimming left V 3 bases short and J 7 bases short, with 12 bases between. This CDR3 is 13 amino acids long. From germline, CDR1 is LNHDA and CDR2 SQIVND (reference sequence). The CDR3 nucleotides read TGTGCCAGTAGTATTGGGCAGGGATCTGGCTACACCTTC. Translating it yields CASSIGQGSGYTF.

The chain uses TRBV7-9 and TRBJ2-3; 9 bases fit TRBD2. There are 15 residues in the CDR3. V shed 6 bases and J 3 bases; nucleotides not matched to a gene: 7. Germline CDR1 and CDR2: SEHNR and FQNEAQ (reference sequence). The CDR3 sequence: CASRRSGSSTDTQYF. CDR3 nucleotide sequence: TGTGCCAGCAGGCGTAGCGGGAGTTCGACAGATACGCAGTATTTT.

This clone was counted a single time. This chain connects TRBV5-1 to TRBJ2-4; 9 positions agree with TRBD1. The CDR3 is made up of 15 amino acids. Germline loops: CDR1 SGHRS, CDR2 YFSETQ. V shed 3 bases and J 6 bases; nucleotides not matched to a gene: 7. The CDR3, as DNA: TGCGCCAGCAGCTGGGGCCCGGGACAGGGAAACATTCAGTACTTC. Amino acid sequence: CASSWGPGQGNIQYF.

The chain is built from TRBV9 and TRBJ1-1, with TRBD1 identical over 7 bases. The CDR3 is 15 amino acids. Trimming at V came to 3 bases and at J to 5 bases, leaving 10 bases not matched to a gene. Looked up from germline, CDR1 is SGDLS and CDR2 is YYNGEE. Here the CDR3 reads CASSGSRGSRTEAFF. The CDR3 coding sequence is TGTGCCAGCAGCGGAAGCAGGGGGTCGAGGACTGAAGCTTTCTTT. Combining the CDR3 with reference TRBV9 and TRBJ1-1 gives the whole variable domain DSGVTQTPKHLITATGQRVTLRCSPRSGDLSVYWYQQSLDQGLQFLIQYYNGEERAKGNILERFSAQQFPDLHSELNLSSLELGDSALYFCASSGSRGSRTEAFFGQGTRLTVV.

The V and J genes are TRBV7-9 and TRBJ2-3; 9 positions agree with TRBD2. The CDR3 totals 16 residues. Germline assignment: CDR1 SEHNR and CDR2 FQNEAQ (reference sequence). V dropped 6 bases and J dropped 1; count of bases not matched to a gene: 8. The CDR3 nucleotides read TGTGCCAGCAGAGCTATCTTAGCGGGGGGCACAGATACGCAGTATTTT. As protein: CASRAILAGGTDTQYF. The whole variable domain, filled in from reference TRBV7-9 and TRBJ2-3, reads DTGVSQNPRHKITKRGQNVTFRCDPISEHNRLYWYRQTLGQGPEFLTYFQNEAQLEKSRLLSDRFSAERPKGSFSTLEIQRTEQGDSAMYLCASRAILAGGTDTQYFGPGTRLTVL.